The next 17 T cell receptor beta chains were all read from a single sample in a study of blood T cell repertoires in COVID-19. The protocol was immunoSEQ multiplex PCR, while the TCRdb copy is restricted to in-frame clones and leaves out a portion. The sample yields under 200,000 clones, 65% to 90% seen once. The sample comprised peripheral blood. The source of these receptors is a human donor in a cohort sampled during active COVID-19.

The genes are TRBV5-1 and TRBJ2-3; 7 bases are shared with TRBD1. CDR1 is SGHRS, CDR2 YFSETQ, per germline. This CDR3 has 15 amino acids. V lost 0 bases, J lost 5 bases, and 6 bases stayed unmatched. The CDR3, as DNA: TGCGCCAGCAGCTTGGCGTCAGGGGGAAAAGATACGCAGTATTTT. Amino acid sequence: CASSLASGGKDTQYF. The variable domain in full, completed from reference TRBV5-1 and TRBJ2-3, reads KAGVTQTPRYLIKTRGQQVTLSCSPISGHRSVSWYQQTPGQGLQFLFEYFSETQRNKGNFPGRFSGRQFSNSRSEMNVSTLELGDSALYLCASSLASGGKDTQYFGPGTRLTVL.

The chain has TRBV28 and TRBJ1-1; maybe TRBD1 (5 bases). Germline assignment: CDR1 MDHEN and CDR2 SYDVKM. V was cut by 1 base and J by 0 bases, with 9 bases left in between. This CDR3 spans 15 amino acids. CDR3 sequence (DNA): TGTGCCAGCAGTTTATCGGGGGGAATGAACACTGAAGCTTTCTTT. It translates to CASSLSGGMNTEAFF.

The V and J genes are TRBV5-1 and TRBJ2-1; TRBD2 matches 11 bases. Germline CDR1 SGHRS, CDR2 YFSETQ. This CDR3 has 14 residues. V dropped 3 bases and J dropped 9; count of bases not matched to a gene: 5. The CDR3 region is CASSSSGGHGEQFF. For the CDR3, the DNA is TGCGCCAGCAGCTCTAGCGGGGGGCACGGTGAGCAGTTCTTC.

The CDR3 spells CSVYGVELPSHQETQYF. In DNA, the CDR3 is TGCAGCGTTTACGGGGTAGAGCTGCCATCCCACCAAGAGACCCAGTACTTC. The chain uses TRBV29-1 and TRBJ2-5, with D tentatively TRBD2 (5 bases). This CDR3 is built from 17 residues. Trimming took 5 bases from V and 0 from J, leaving 22 bases between them. Germline V CDR1 and CDR2: SQVTM, ANQGSEA.

The chain has TRBV9 and TRBJ2-3; a weak D match, TRBD2 (7 bases). The germline V gene has CDR1 SGDLS and CDR2 YYNGEE. The V gene lost 4 bases and the J gene lost 2 bases, with 17 bases spanning the gap. This CDR3 has 16 residues. The CDR3 is CASSRGSGENTDTQYF. Here the CDR3 DNA reads TGTGCCAGCAGCAGGGGGAGCGGGGAGAACACAGATACGCAGTATTTT.

The genes are TRBV4-3 and TRBJ1-1; 7 bases match TRBD1. The CDR3 runs 17 residues. J was trimmed by 2 bases and V by 0 bases; bases with no gene match: 9. Germline V gene data show CDR1 as LGHNA and CDR2 as YSLEER. The CDR3 sequence: CASSQDRLDRSNTEAFF. DNA of the CDR3: TGCGCCAGCAGCCAAGATCGATTGGACAGGAGCAACACTGAAGCTTTCTTT.

The CDR3 DNA reads TGCGCCAGCAGCCAAGATCCGGCGGGGGCGTACACCGGGGAGCTGTTTTTT. It yields the protein CASSQDPAGAYTGELFF. The rearrangement links TRBV4-1 to TRBJ2-2; D is perhaps TRBD2 (7 bases). V dropped 0 bases and J dropped 3 bases, with 14 bases sitting between them. There are 17 residues in the CDR3. From germline, CDR1 is MGHRA and CDR2 YSYEKL.

This clone was counted only a few times. The chain is built from TRBV18 and TRBJ1-2; D is undetermined. Per germline, CDR1 KGHSH and CDR2 LQKENI. Trimming took 3 bases from V and 2 from J, leaving 13 bases between them. This CDR3 contains 15 residues. The CDR3: CASSPLGEANYGYTF. CDR3 DNA: TGTGCCAGCTCACCTCTCGGGGAGGCCAACTATGGCTACACCTTC. The full variable domain, in which reference TRBV18 and TRBJ1-2 provide the parts outside the CDR3, is NAGVMQNPRHLVRRRGQEARLRCSPMKGHSHVYWYRQLPEEGLKFMVYLQKENIIDESGMPKERFSAEFPKEGPSILRIQQVVRGDSAAYFCASSPLGEANYGYTFGSGTRLTVV.

Here the CDR3 DNA reads TGTGCCAGCACTGTTGGGGGGGGACTAGCGCTCAATGAGCAGTTCTTC. Protein: CASTVGGGLALNEQFF. The chain recombines TRBV5-4 with TRBJ2-1, with TRBD2 identical over 10 bases. Per germline, CDR1 SGHNT and CDR2 YYREEE (reference sequence). This CDR3 spans 16 amino acids. The trim removed 6 bases at V and 6 bases at J, leaving 12 bases unmatched.

V and J are TRBV5-8 and TRBJ2-7, with TRBD1 as a possible D gene (6 bases). This CDR3 is built from 16 residues. Germline lookup yields CDR1 SGHTS and CDR2 YDEGEE. V shed 3 bases and J shed 5 bases, with 21 bases lying between them. The CDR3 region is CASSWQLTGYRDEQYF. The CDR3, as DNA: TGTGCCAGCAGCTGGCAGTTGACGGGGTACAGGGACGAGCAGTACTTC.

The rearrangement links TRBV18 to TRBJ2-5, with D possibly being TRBD2 (6 bases). This CDR3 is built from 14 residues. Germline V gene data show CDR1 as KGHSH and CDR2 as LQKENI. V was clipped by 0 bases and J by 2 bases, with 7 bases between them. CDR3 DNA: TGTGCCAGCTCACCACCGGGACTTCAAGAGACCCAGTACTTC. The encoded protein is CASSPPGLQETQYF.

The chain employs TRBV6-5 and TRBJ2-7; TRBD1 matches at 7 bases. This CDR3 region has 14 residues. Germline CDR1 reads MNHEY; CDR2 reads SVGAGI. The V gene end was trimmed by 7 bases and the J gene end by 2 bases; junction bases not matched to a gene: 8. The CDR3 protein is CASTQTGNTYEQYF. In DNA form, the CDR3 reads TGTGCCAGCACCCAGACAGGGAACACCTACGAGCAGTACTTC.

This sequence joins TRBV9 and TRBJ1-1; 9 bases fit TRBD1. Germline V gene data show CDR1 as SGDLS and CDR2 as YYNGEE. The CDR3 spans 14 residues. The V segment lost 2 bases and the J segment 7 bases; nucleotides outside the gene matches: 6. The CDR3 here is CASSVTTGGFEAFF. The CDR3 DNA reads TGTGCCAGCAGCGTGACGACAGGGGGATTTGAAGCTTTCTTT.

This chain links TRBV4-2 with TRBJ2-2; 7 nucleotides line up with TRBD1. The CDR3 spans 15 residues. Germline CDR1 and CDR2: LGHNA and YNFKEQ. V gave up 5 bases and J gave up 6 bases; unmatched junction bases: 9. In nucleotides, the CDR3 is TGTGCCAGCAGCTTACCGGGACAGAGGGCCGGGGAGCTGTTTTTT. Translation: CASSLPGQRAGELFF.

This clone was seen only a few times. The chain employs TRBV29-1 and TRBJ1-4, with TRBD1 identical over 8 bases. The V gene's germline CDR1 is SQVTM and CDR2 ANQGSEA. Trimming at V came to 0 bases and at J to 7 bases, leaving 4 bases not matched to a gene. The CDR3 spans 14 residues. In nucleotides, the CDR3 is TGCAGCGTTGAAGAAGGACAGGGCAGTGAAAAACTGTTTTTT. Its protein product is CSVEEGQGSEKLFF.

This chain uses TRBV9 with TRBJ2-2; 8 bases align to TRBD1. Germline CDR1 SGDLS, CDR2 YYNGEE. This CDR3 comprises 14 residues. V shed 4 bases and J 7 bases; nucleotides not matched to a gene: 6. The CDR3 DNA follows: TGTGCCAGCAGCAGATCAGGGGGCAACGGGGAGCTGTTTTTT. Translating it yields CASSRSGGNGELFF.

Written as DNA, the CDR3 is TGCGCCAGCAGCCCAGGGGCTCTCTACGAGCAGTACTTC. Protein: CASSPGALYEQYF. The gene calls are TRBV10-1 and TRBJ2-7, with D perhaps TRBD1 (6 bases). Per the germline V gene, CDR1 is WNHNN and CDR2 is SYGVQD (reference sequence). V was pared by 6 bases and J by 3 bases, with 12 bases between. The CDR3 is 13 residues long.